This record looks at one TCR beta chain sequence and its context. CDR1 is MNHEY, CDR2 SVGAGI, per germline. Trimming at V came to 2 bases and at J to 3 bases, leaving 1 base not matched to a gene. This CDR3 has 15 amino acids. Methods used by the authors: Amplification of reference gene primers provided the estimated nucleated cell counts. Clones were read by immunoSEQ multiplex PCR, and TCRdb kept only the in-frame ones, dropping some. V and J calls plus clone size are reproduced from that table; the DNA served to infer D and trimming. Among more than 90,000 clones listed, roughly 81% were seen once. The sample belongs to a study of blood T cell repertoires in COVID-19. Study-level information: Samples representing acute and convalescent COVID-19 were sourced from the United States, Italy and Spain. PBMCs, B-cell-depleted T cells, or T cells were the source of the cDNA or gDNA that made up the material.

The receptor was derived from a man aged 40-55 years with acute or convalescent COVID-19. Input material: peripheral blood. The rearrangement links TRBV6-5 to TRBJ2-1, with 10 positions matching TRBD2. The CDR3 region has the DNA TGTGCCAGCAGTTACAAGCGGGGGGGCTACAATGAGCAGTTCTTC. Translation gives CASSYKRGGYNEQFF.